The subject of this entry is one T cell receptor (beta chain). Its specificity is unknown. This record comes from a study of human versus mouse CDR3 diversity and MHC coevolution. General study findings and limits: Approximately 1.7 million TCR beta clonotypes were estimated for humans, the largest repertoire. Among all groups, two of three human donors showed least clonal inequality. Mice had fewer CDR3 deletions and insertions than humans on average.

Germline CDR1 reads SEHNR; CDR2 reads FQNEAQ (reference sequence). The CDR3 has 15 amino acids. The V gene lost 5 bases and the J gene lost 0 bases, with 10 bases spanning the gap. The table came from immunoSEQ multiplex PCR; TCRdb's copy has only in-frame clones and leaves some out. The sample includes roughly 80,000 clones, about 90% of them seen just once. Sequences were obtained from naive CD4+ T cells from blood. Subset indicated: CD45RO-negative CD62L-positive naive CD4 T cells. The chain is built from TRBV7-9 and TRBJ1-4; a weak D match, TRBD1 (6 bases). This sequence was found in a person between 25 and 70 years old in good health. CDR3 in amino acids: CASSQDRTTNEKLFF. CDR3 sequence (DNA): TGTGCCAGCAGCCAGGACAGAACAACTAATGAAAAACTGTTTTTT.